Listed below are T cell receptor beta chains from one sample, sequenced in a study of blood T cell repertoires in COVID-19. The assay was immunoSEQ multiplex PCR, and TCRdb's table has in-frame clones only and misses some. The repertoire consists of over 140,000 clones, with approximately 84% occurring once and the leading ten covering approximately 3.8%. The sequenced material came from peripheral blood. Receptors originate from a woman aged 60 to 75 with acute or convalescent COVID-19. CDR3s include the opening cysteine and the closing phenylalanine or tryptophan. The D gene is left open where the match is weak. The listing skips clone size in some rows; elsewhere it reads once, few, many or a size class.

J,V,D,size,DNA,CDR3
TRBJ1-2,TRBV30,-,-,TGTGCCTGGAGTGTTCGGGGGGGAAGCTATGGCTACACCTTC,CAWSVRGGSYGYTF
TRBJ2-5,TRBV29-1,-,once,TGCAGCGTCAAAGGGGGACGCGAGACCCAGTACTTC,CSVKGGRETQYF
TRBJ2-3,TRBV29-1,-,-,TGCAGCGGCTCCGGGACAACAAGCACAGATACGCAGTATTTT,CSGSGTTSTDTQYF
TRBJ2-7,TRBV5-1,TRBD2,once,TGCGCCAGCAGCTTGATCAGCGGGACCGAGCAGTACTTC,CASSLISGTEQYF
TRBJ2-7,TRBV9,TRBD1,few,TGTGCCAGCAGCGTAGGGGGACAGGGTGAAAAATACGAGCAGTACTTC,CASSVGGQGEKYEQYF
TRBJ2-1,TRBV7-3,TRBD2,-,TGTGCCAGCAGCTTTCGACTAGCGGGAGGGGTCCATGAGCAGTTCTTC,CASSFRLAGGVHEQFF
TRBJ2-5,TRBV7-3,-,-,TGTGCCAGCAGCTTAGGCGTAGCTCCCGGATCAGAGACCCAGTACTTC,CASSLGVAPGSETQYF
TRBJ1-4,TRBV7-8,-,-,TGTGCCAGCAGCGCGGCCCGGGTCCCTATTCAGTCAACTAATGAAAAACTGTTTTTT,CASSAARVPIQSTNEKLFF
TRBJ1-5,TRBV5-1,-,-,TGCGCCAGCAGCCCCGGGGGGGGAAATCAGCCCCAGCATTTT,CASSPGGGNQPQHF
TRBJ2-6,TRBV2,-,-,TGTGCCAGCAGTGAAGCTGGTGGGGAGGCTGGGGCCAACGTCCTGACTTTC,CASSEAGGEAGANVLTF
TRBJ1-6,TRBV7-2,TRBD1,few,TGTGCCAGCAGCTTAGGGGACAGGGGCAATTCACCCCTCCACTTT,CASSLGDRGNSPLHF
TRBJ2-2,TRBV4-1,-,-,TGCGCCAGCAGGACACTCGCGAACACCGGGGAGCTGTTTTTT,CASRTLANTGELFF
TRBJ2-7,TRBV7-8,TRBD2,-,TGTGCCAGCAGCTTAGTTAGGACTAGCTCCTACGAGCAGTACTTC,CASSLVRTSSYEQYF
TRBJ1-6,TRBV14,-,-,TGTGCCAGCAGCCCCCAGGTCGACTCACCCCTCCACTTT,CASSPQVDSPLHF
TRBJ2-7,TRBV5-1,TRBD1,-,TGCGCCAGCAGCCCGGGACGGGACAGGGGCCACGAGCAGTACTTC,CASSPGRDRGHEQYF
TRBJ2-7,TRBV27,-,-,TGTGCCAGCAGTACGACAGGTCCCTACGAGCAGTACTTC,CASSTTGPYEQYF
TRBJ1-4,TRBV28,TRBD1,-,TGTGCCAGCGGACCACAGGGGGTTTCGAGAACTAATGAAAAACTGTTTTTT,CASGPQGVSRTNEKLFF
TRBJ2-3,TRBV4-3,-,-,TGCGCCAGCAGCCAATTGAGCGGGCCATCGGATACGCAGTATTTT,CASSQLSGPSDTQYF
TRBJ1-1,TRBV18,-,-,TGTGCCAGCTCCCCCCGACGGGTGAACACTGAAGCTTTCTTT,CASSPRRVNTEAFF
TRBJ1-3,TRBV5-1,-,few,TGCGCCAGCAGCTTGGCGGGATATGGAAACACCATATATTTT,CASSLAGYGNTIYF
TRBJ1-2,TRBV3-1/TRBV3-2,-,-,TGTGCCAGCAGCCCCGGATGGGAGGGAGGCTATGGCTACACCTTC,CASSPGWEGGYGYTF
TRBJ2-5,TRBV4-1,TRBD1,-,TGCGCCAGCAGCCTGGTCGGGACAGTACAAGAGACCCAGTACTTC,CASSLVGTVQETQYF
TRBJ2-3,TRBV3-1/TRBV3-2,-,-,TGTGCCAGCAGCCAAGTCCGAGATACGCAGTATTTT,CASSQVRDTQYF
TRBJ2-1,TRBV4-1,TRBD2,-,TGCGCCAGCAGCCAAGGTAGCGGGAGGGCCAGATACAATGAGCAGTTCTTC,CASSQGSGRARYNEQFF
TRBJ2-3,TRBV20-1,-,once,TGCAGGGGCCCACGGGATACGCAGTATTTT,CRGPRDTQYF
TRBJ1-1,TRBV3-1/TRBV3-2,-,-,TGTGCCAGCAGCCCCCGGGTACAGGGCTCTGAAGCTTTCTTT,CASSPRVQGSEAFF
TRBJ2-1,TRBV30,TRBD2,-,TGTGCCTGGTCTCCGGGACTAGGGATTCTGGATGAGCAGTTCTTC,CAWSPGLGILDEQFF
TRBJ1-3,TRBV9,-,-,TGTGCCAGCAGCACCTTGGGAGGGGGAAACACCATATATTTT,CASSTLGGGNTIYF
TRBJ2-7,TRBV30,-,-,TGTGCCTGGACTGAAAGTAGCGCGAATCGAAGGGGGGAGCAGTACTTC,CAWTESSANRRGEQYF
TRBJ2-5,TRBV6-6,TRBD2,-,TGTGCCAGCAGTTGGGGGACTAGCGGCGAGACCCAGTACTTC,CASSWGTSGETQYF
TRBJ1-2,TRBV7-3,-,-,TGTGCCAGCAGCCCAGGACAGAACTATGGCTACACCTTC,CASSPGQNYGYTF
TRBJ2-2,TRBV9,-,-,TGTGCCAGCAGCGTAGCTCCGAGGGACTCCGGGGAGCTGTTTTTT,CASSVAPRDSGELFF
TRBJ2-5,TRBV7-6,TRBD2,-,TGTGCCAGCAGCCTCCTGGGACTAGCGGGAGAGACCCAGTACTTC,CASSLLGLAGETQYF
TRBJ1-6,TRBV6-5,TRBD1,-,TGTGCCAGCAGTTCCGGGACAGGAGGGAATTCACCCCTCCACTTT,CASSSGTGGNSPLHF
TRBJ1-4,TRBV5-1,TRBD1,once,TGCGCCAGCAGCTTGTCTGGGACAGGGGTCGAAAAACTGTTTTTT,CASSLSGTGVEKLFF
TRBJ2-6,TRBV5-8,-,-,TGTGCCAGCAGCTTAGGGGGGGCTGGGGCCAACGTCCTGACTTTC,CASSLGGAGANVLTF
TRBJ1-4,TRBV18,-,-,TGTGCCAGCTCCCCCCCCCGTGCAACTAATGAAAAACTGTTTTTT,CASSPPRATNEKLFF
TRBJ2-2,TRBV11-2,-,-,TGTGCCAGCAGCTTAGTTAATACCGGGGAGCTGTTTTTT,CASSLVNTGELFF
TRBJ2-1,TRBV18,TRBD2,-,TGTGCCAGCTCACCACTAGCGGGGGGGTACAATGAGCAGTTCTTC,CASSPLAGGYNEQFF
TRBJ2-1,TRBV12-2,-,-,TGTGCAAGTCGCTTTAGACTAGCGGGAGGGCCCTATGAGCAGTTCTTC,CASRFRLAGGPYEQFF
TRBJ1-1,TRBV20-1,-,-,TGCAGTGCTAGTGAAGGGGGTGAAGCTTTCTTT,CSASEGGEAFF
TRBJ1-1,TRBV7-3,TRBD1,few,TGTGCCAGCGGCACAGGGGGCATAACTTTCTTT,CASGTGGITFF
TRBJ2-7,TRBV10-1,TRBD2,-,TGCGCCAGCAGTGACCGGGAGGCAACCTACGAGCAGTACTTC,CASSDREATYEQYF
TRBJ2-1,TRBV5-4,TRBD2,-,TGTGCCAGCAGCCCGGGCGGTAGGCTAGCGGGGCTCTACAATGAGCAGTTCTTC,CASSPGGRLAGLYNEQFF
TRBJ2-3,TRBV24-1,TRBD2,-,TGTGCCACCAGTGACAGGACTAGCGGGGAAAGTTATACGCAGTATTTT,CATSDRTSGESYTQYF
TRBJ2-3,TRBV9,TRBD2,-,TGTGCCAGCAGCCCCCAAGCGGGAGCCCCTACTGATACGCAGTATTTT,CASSPQAGAPTDTQYF
TRBJ2-3,TRBV24-1,TRBD2,once,TGTGCCACCAGTGCCCCGACTAGCGGGAGTACAAATACGCAGTATTTT,CATSAPTSGSTNTQYF
TRBJ2-1,TRBV28,TRBD2,-,TGTGCCAGCAGTGGACTCGGACTAGCGGGGACTAATGAGCAGTTCTTC,CASSGLGLAGTNEQFF
TRBJ2-7,TRBV29-1,-,once,TGCAGCGTTGAAAGGGGGAACCACGAGCAGTACTTC,CSVERGNHEQYF
TRBJ1-4,TRBV30,TRBD1,-,TGTGACTCTACTTCCGGGACAGGTGAAAAACTGTTTTTT,CDSTSGTGEKLFF
TRBJ2-7,TRBV7-9,TRBD2,-,TGTGCCAGCAGCTTAGCGGGAGGGCCCTACGAGCAGTACTTC,CASSLAGGPYEQYF
TRBJ1-2,TRBV6-5,TRBD1,once,TGTGCCAGCAGTTCCGACAGGGGACGGGCCGATGGCTACACCTTC,CASSSDRGRADGYTF
TRBJ1-5,TRBV28,-,-,TGTGCCAGCAGCTCCTCCGGGCGCTGGGAGGAGGATCAGCCCCAGCATTTT,CASSSSGRWEEDQPQHF
TRBJ2-1,TRBV4-1,-,-,TGCGCCAGCAGCCAAGAGGAGGGCTTGACGGGGAATGAGCAGTTCTTC,CASSQEEGLTGNEQFF
TRBJ1-5,TRBV30,TRBD1,-,TGTGCCTGGAGGGGGACAGGTCTTTATCAGCCCCAGCATTTT,CAWRGTGLYQPQHF
TRBJ2-7,TRBV6-5,TRBD2,-,TGTGCCAGCAGTACAGGGACTAGCTCCTACGAGCAGTACTTC,CASSTGTSSYEQYF
TRBJ2-7,TRBV3-1/TRBV3-2,TRBD2,-,TGTGCCAGCAGCCAATTCCGGGGACTAGCTAAACTAATACCCTACGAGCAGTACTTC,CASSQFRGLAKLIPYEQYF
TRBJ2-3,TRBV3-1/TRBV3-2,TRBD2,-,TGTGCCAGCAGCCAAGTAGCGGGAGTAGGCGATACGCAGTATTTT,CASSQVAGVGDTQYF
TRBJ1-1,TRBV11-3,-,-,TGTGCCAGCAGCTTAGGAATTGGGGGCGGCACTGAAGCTTTCTTT,CASSLGIGGGTEAFF